Following are 2 T cell receptor beta chains from one sample sequenced in a study of cytomegalovirus exposure and HLA in healthy donors. With 60 Vbeta and 13 Jbeta primers, the PCR was carried out. Some clones are missing from TCRdb's copy, which holds only in-frame ones; the method was immunoSEQ multiplex PCR. The sample includes about 120,000 clones, 8.5% to 9% seen only once; the top ten take around 6%. Sequences were obtained from PBMCs. These receptors came from a woman aged 40 to 49 in good health and CMV-seropositive.

This clone was counted only a few times. This chain joins TRBV19 and TRBJ1-1; the D is unclear. The CDR3 spans 15 residues. V lost 1 base, J lost 1 base, and 10 bases lay in between. Looked up from germline, CDR1 is LNHDA and CDR2 is SQIVND (reference sequence). The DNA of the CDR3 is TGTGCCAGTAGTATAGTTCCGGGAGGGAACACTGAAGCTTTCTTT. The encoded protein is CASSIVPGGNTEAFF.

The chain joins TRBV5-6 to TRBJ2-3, with 8 positions matching TRBD2. V gave up 5 bases and J gave up 7 bases; unmatched junction bases: 6. This CDR3 contains 13 residues. The germline V gene has CDR1 SGHDT and CDR2 YYEEEE. CDR3: CASREAGVYTQYF. The CDR3 DNA reads as TGTGCCAGCAGAGAAGCGGGGGTCTATACGCAGTATTTT.